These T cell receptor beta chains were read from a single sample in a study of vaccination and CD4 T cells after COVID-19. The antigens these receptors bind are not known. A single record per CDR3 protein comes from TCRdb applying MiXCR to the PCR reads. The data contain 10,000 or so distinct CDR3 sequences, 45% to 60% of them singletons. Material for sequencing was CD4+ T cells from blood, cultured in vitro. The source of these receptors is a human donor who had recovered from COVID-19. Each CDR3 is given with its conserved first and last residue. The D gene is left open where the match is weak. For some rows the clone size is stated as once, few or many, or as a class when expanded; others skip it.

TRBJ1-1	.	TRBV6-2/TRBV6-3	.	TGTGCCAGCAGTTACCACACTGAAGCTTTCTTT	CASSYHTEAFF
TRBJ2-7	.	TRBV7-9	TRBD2	TGTGCCAGCAGCCAAAACTCGGGACTAGCGGGAGTCGAGCAGTACTTC	CASSQNSGLAGVEQYF
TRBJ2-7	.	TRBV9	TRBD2	TGTGCCAGCAGCGTAGCTCCTAGCGGGGTAGGTCGCTCCTACGAGCAGTACTTC	CASSVAPSGVGRSYEQYF
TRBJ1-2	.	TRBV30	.	TGTGCCTGGAGTGTTAGCTATGGCTACACCTTC	CAWSVSYGYTF
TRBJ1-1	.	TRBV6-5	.	TGTGCCAGCAGTTACCAAGTAACAGTTAACACTGAAGCTTTCTTT	CASSYQVTVNTEAFF
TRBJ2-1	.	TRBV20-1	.	TGCAGTGCTAGCGGAGTCCCGTACAATGAGCAGTTCTTC	CSASGVPYNEQFF
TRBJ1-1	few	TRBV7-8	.	TGTGCCAGCAGCTTGCAGGTTAGGACTGAAGCTTTCTTT	CASSLQVRTEAFF
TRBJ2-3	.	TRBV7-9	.	TGTGCCAGCAGCAAGGGTGGACCGAGCACAGATACGCAGTATTTT	CASSKGGPSTDTQYF
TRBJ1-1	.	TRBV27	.	TGTGCCAGCAGTCCCCCGGGAGGGACCTACACTGAAGCTTTCTTT	CASSPPGGTYTEAFF
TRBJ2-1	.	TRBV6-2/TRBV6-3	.	TGTGCCAGCCGATCCCACAACAATGAGCAGTTCTTC	CASRSHNNEQFF
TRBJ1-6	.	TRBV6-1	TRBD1	TGTGCCAGCAGTGAGGACAGGACCCAGGGTTCACCCCTCCACTTT	CASSEDRTQGSPLHF
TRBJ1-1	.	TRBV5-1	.	TGCGCCAGCAGCTCGGAGAACACTGAAGCTTTCTTT	CASSSENTEAFF
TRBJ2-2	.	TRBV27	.	TGTGCCAGCAGTTTACGCGCAGGGGCTCCGAACACCGGGGAGCTGTTTTTT	CASSLRAGAPNTGELFF
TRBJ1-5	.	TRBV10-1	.	TGCGCCAGCAGTTCCGGGAATAGCAATCAGCCCCAGCATTTT	CASSSGNSNQPQHF
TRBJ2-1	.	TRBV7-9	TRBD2	TGTGCCAGCAGCACACCGGGACTAGCGGGAGTACGTGAGCAGTTCTTC	CASSTPGLAGVREQFF
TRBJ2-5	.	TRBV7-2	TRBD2	TGTGCCAGCACCTCAAAAGGACTAGCGGGGGGGCGGGAGACCCAGTACTTC	CASTSKGLAGGRETQYF
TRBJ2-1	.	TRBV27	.	TGTGCCAGCAGTTTGGTGGGGAATGAGCAGTTCTTC	CASSLVGNEQFF
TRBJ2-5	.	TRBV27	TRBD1	TGTGCCAGCAGTAAGCGGACAGGGAAAGAGACCCAGTACTTC	CASSKRTGKETQYF
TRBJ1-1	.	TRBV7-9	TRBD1	TGTGCCAGCAGCTTAGGCCCCACGGGACAGGGGCGGTGGACTGAAGCTTTCTTT	CASSLGPTGQGRWTEAFF
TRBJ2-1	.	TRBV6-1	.	TGTGCCAGCAGTGCGAGAAGGAATCGAGACAATGAGCAGTTCTTC	CASSARRNRDNEQFF
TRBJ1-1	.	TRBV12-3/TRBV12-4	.	TGTGCCAGCAGTTTAGCACAGGGTACTGAAGCTTTCTTT	CASSLAQGTEAFF
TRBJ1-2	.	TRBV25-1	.	TGTGCCAGCAGTGAATGGGTGGGTGGCTACACCTTC	CASSEWVGGYTF
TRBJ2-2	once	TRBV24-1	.	TGTGCCACCAGTGATATGAGACTAGGGGACACCGGGGAGCTGTTTTTT	CATSDMRLGDTGELFF
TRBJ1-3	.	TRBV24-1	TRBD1	TGTGCCACCAGTGACCACAGGGGGCAAGCTGGAAACACCATATATTTT	CATSDHRGQAGNTIYF
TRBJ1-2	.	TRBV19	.	TGTGCCAGTAGTATAGATCCAAGGGCTGCGGGGAGGAACTATGGCTACACCTTC	CASSIDPRAAGRNYGYTF
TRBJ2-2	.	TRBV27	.	TGTGCCAGCAGTTTCAGCACCGGGGAGCTGTTTTTT	CASSFSTGELFF
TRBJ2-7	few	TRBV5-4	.	TGTGCCAGCAGCTTGGGCGGGACTGAGGGGCAGTACTTC	CASSLGGTEGQYF
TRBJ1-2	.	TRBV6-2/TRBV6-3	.	TGTGCCAGCAGTTACTCGACAGCCAACTATGGCTACACCTTC	CASSYSTANYGYTF
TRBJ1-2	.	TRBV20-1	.	TGCGGTGCTAGAGGGGGGGCACAGAACTATTATGGCTACACCTTC	CGARGGAQNYYGYTF
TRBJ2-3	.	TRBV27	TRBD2	TGTGCCAGCAGGGTGCGGGGGTACACAGATACGCAGTATTTT	CASRVRGYTDTQYF
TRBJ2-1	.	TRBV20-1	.	TGCAGTGCTAGAATAGGACGCCCGGGCAATGAGCAGTTCTTC	CSARIGRPGNEQFF
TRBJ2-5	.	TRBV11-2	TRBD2	TGTGCCAGCAGCTTAGCTCCTGGACTAGCCCAACAAGAGACCCAGTACTTC	CASSLAPGLAQQETQYF
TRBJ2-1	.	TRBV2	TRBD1	TGTGCCAGCAGTGAGCAGACAGGGCGAGAGCAGTTCTTC	CASSEQTGREQFF
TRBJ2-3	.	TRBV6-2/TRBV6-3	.	TGTGCCAGCAGTAGGATAGATACGCAGTATTTT	CASSRIDTQYF
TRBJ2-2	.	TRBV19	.	TGTGCCAGTAGTATATACCCGAACACCGGGGAGCTGTTTTTT	CASSIYPNTGELFF
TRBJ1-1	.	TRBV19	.	TGTGCCAGTAGATACGGAGGGGGACCTGAAGCTTTCTTT	CASRYGGGPEAFF
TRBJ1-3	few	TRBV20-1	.	TGCAGTGCTAGGGACAGCTCTGGAAACACCATATATTTT	CSARDSSGNTIYF
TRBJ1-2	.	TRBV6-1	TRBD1	TGTGCCAGCAGTATCGGGACAGCCGACTATGGCTACACCTTC	CASSIGTADYGYTF
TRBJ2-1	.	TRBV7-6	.	TGTGCCAGCAGCTTAGGGACTTACTCTGAGCAGTTCTTC	CASSLGTYSEQFF
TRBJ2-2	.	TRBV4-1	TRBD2	TGCGCCAGCAGTACAGCGGGGGGGCGCACCGGGGAGCTGTTTTTT	CASSTAGGRTGELFF
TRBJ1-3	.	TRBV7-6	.	TGTGCCAGCAACTCAACCTCACGTGGGCCTGGAAACACCATATATTTT	CASNSTSRGPGNTIYF
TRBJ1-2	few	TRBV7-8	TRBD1	TGTGCCAGCAGCGCTTATATGGGACAGGGGAATGGCTACACCTTC	CASSAYMGQGNGYTF
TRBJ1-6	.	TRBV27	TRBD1	TGTGCCAGCAGTCCAACCCTTCCGGGACAGGGAGATTCACCCCTCCACTTT	CASSPTLPGQGDSPLHF
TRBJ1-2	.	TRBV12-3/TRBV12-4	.	TGTGCCAGCAGTTTACGCAGGGCAGTGAGCGGCTACACCTTC	CASSLRRAVSGYTF
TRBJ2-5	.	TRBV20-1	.	TGCAGTGCTAGAGTTACTAGCTTTATTTCACAAGAGACCCAGTACTTC	CSARVTSFISQETQYF
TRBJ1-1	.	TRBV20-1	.	TGCAGTGCTAGAGATCTAACCTACACTGAAGCTTTCTTT	CSARDLTYTEAFF
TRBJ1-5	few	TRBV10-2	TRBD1	TGCGCCAGCAGTGATGACAGGGGTGGTGGGCAGCCCCAGCATTTT	CASSDDRGGGQPQHF
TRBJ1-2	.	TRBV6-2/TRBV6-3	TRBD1	TGTGCCAGCAGTTACCCCGGACAGGGGGATTTTGGCTACACCTTC	CASSYPGQGDFGYTF
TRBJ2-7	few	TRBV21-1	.	TGTGCCAGCAGCAAAGAGACTGGGGACTGGAAGTACGAGCAGTACTTC	CASSKETGDWKYEQYF
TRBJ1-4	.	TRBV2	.	TGTGCCAGTCGGGGGGGCGCCAATGAAAAACTGTTTTTT	CASRGGANEKLFF
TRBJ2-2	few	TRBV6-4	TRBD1	TGTGCCAGCAGTCCGACAGGGTTGTCCGGGGAGCTGTTTTTT	CASSPTGLSGELFF
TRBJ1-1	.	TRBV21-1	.	TGTGCCAGCAGCAAACGGTCAGTCAGGGACGTAGGAGCTTTCTTT	CASSKRSVRDVGAFF
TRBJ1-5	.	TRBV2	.	TGTGCCAGCGGCTTTCCCAGAGTCAATCAGCCCCAGCATTTT	CASGFPRVNQPQHF
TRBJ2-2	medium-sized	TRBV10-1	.	TGCGCCAGCTGTACAGGGTCCGGGGAGCTGTTTTTT	CASCTGSGELFF
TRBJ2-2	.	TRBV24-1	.	TGTGCCACCAGTGTGGGCACCGGGGAGCTGTTTTTT	CATSVGTGELFF
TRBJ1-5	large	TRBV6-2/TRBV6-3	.	TGTGCCAGCAGGCCACAACAGGCTCCCCAGCCCCAGCATTTT	CASRPQQAPQPQHF
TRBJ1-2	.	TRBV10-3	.	TGTGCCATCAGTGAACCAGGTCTTCGGGGCTACACCTTC	CAISEPGLRGYTF